One T cell receptor beta chain is described in this entry. These data come from a study of blood T cell repertoires in COVID-19. Original processing notes: The assay estimated nucleated cells by amplifying reference gene primers. Profiling relied on immunoSEQ multiplex PCR, and the TCRdb table lists in-frame clones only, not all of them. V, J and clone size are taken as reported in that table, and D and trimming were inferred from the DNA itself. In the table there are hundreds of thousands of clones, roughly nine tenths of which are singletons. Participants spanned ages about 18 to 90 years and resided in 20 to 25 US areas. Sequenced sample: PBMCs or T cells enriched from blood (not recorded which). The source of this sequence is a woman aged 60-75 years who had recovered from COVID-19.

The CDR3 loop is CASRRGAQDTQYF. The CDR3 region has the DNA TGTGCCAGCAGGCGGGGGGCCCAAGATACGCAGTATTTT. The V call is TRBV2, the J call TRBJ2-3, with 8 nucleotides matching TRBD2. Germline V lookup: CDR1 SNHLY, CDR2 FYNNEI. V gave up 6 bases and J gave up 5 bases; unmatched junction bases: 4. The CDR3 runs to 13 residues.